This TCR beta chain appears in the sequencing data of a study of metastatic and nonmetastatic thyroid tumors. Each patient went into thyroid surgery without having received any treatment. This CDR3 is built from 16 residues. Germline assignment: CDR1 SGHTA and CDR2 FQGNSA. Trimming cost V 5 bases and J 0 bases; bases outside gene matches: 6. TCRdb recomputed clones from the PCR reads via MiXCR. The repertoire holds about 69,000 clones, over 12% seen once, with just over 6.5% in the top ten. This clone was recorded at least ten times. The TCR originated in a male donor with papillary thyroid cancer or a benign thyroid nodule (not recorded which). Some clones in this sample may be carry-over from other donors' samples. The material sequenced was blood. This chain joins TRBV7-2 and TRBJ2-4, with TRBD1 identical over 8 bases. The CDR3 loop is CASSPGQGRAKNIQYF. In nucleotides, the CDR3 is TGTGCCAGCAGCCCCGGACAGGGCCGAGCCAAAAACATTCAGTACTTC.